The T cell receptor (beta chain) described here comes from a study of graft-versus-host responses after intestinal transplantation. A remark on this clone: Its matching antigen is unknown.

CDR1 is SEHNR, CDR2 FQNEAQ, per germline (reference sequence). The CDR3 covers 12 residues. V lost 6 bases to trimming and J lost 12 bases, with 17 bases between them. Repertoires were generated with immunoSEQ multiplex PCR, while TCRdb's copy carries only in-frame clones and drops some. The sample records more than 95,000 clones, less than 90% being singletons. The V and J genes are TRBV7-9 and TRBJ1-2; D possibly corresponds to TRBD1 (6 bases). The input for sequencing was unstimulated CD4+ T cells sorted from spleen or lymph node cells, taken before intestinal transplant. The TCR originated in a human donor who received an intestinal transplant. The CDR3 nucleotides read TGTGCCAGCAGTTTAAACCGCAGGGGAGACACCTTC. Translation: CASSLNRRGDTF.